This T cell receptor beta chain comes out of a study of CD8+CD57+ T cells in acquired aplastic anemia. Study context: Sorted CD4+ plus CD8+ cells gave DNA averaging about 3 ug. Overall study findings and caveats: Patients were compared with controls for CD8+ Simpson's diversity, and no significant difference emerged.

It was genomic DNA that served as the template for profiling TCR beta VDJ and CDR3. TCRdb processed the reads anew with MiXCR; each CDR3 protein has one entry. This table holds about 200,000 distinct CDR3 sequences, around three fifths found once. In patients chosen for sequencing, flow cytometry had shown CD8+CD57+ cell expansion. This clonotype showed up just once. Its antigen is not identified. Trimming stripped 1 base from V and 2 bases from J, with 19 bases between. Germline CDR1 and CDR2: LNHDA and SQIVND (reference sequence). This CDR3 has 18 residues. This chain connects TRBV19 to TRBJ2-3; D is possibly TRBD2 (5 bases). The receptor comes from a human donor with aplastic anemia. Sequencing input: sorted CD4+, CD8+, or CD8+CD57+ T cells (not recorded which) from PBMCs. The CDR3 DNA reads TGTGCCAGTAGTATAGGTTTAGAGTTGAGCGGATACACAGATACGCAGTATTTT. Residues: CASSIGLELSGYTDTQYF.